These T cell receptor beta chains were read from a single sample in a study of blood T cell repertoires in COVID-19. TCRdb's table, derived via immunoSEQ multiplex PCR, lists solely in-frame clones and lacks some. Among over 70,000 clones listed, 70% to 90% were seen once. The sequencing sample was made of peripheral blood. The origin of the receptors is a man aged 55 to 69 with COVID-19, enrolled during active disease. Both conserved end residues are part of each CDR3. D genes are given only for firm matches. A row's size may be missing; if present it is once, few, many or a size class.

clone size	V gene	CDR3 length	D gene	J gene	CDR3 protein	CDR3 DNA
-	TRBV4-1	16	-	TRBJ2-3	CASSRGLPMTLGTQYF	TGCGCCAGCAGCCGTGGACTACCCATGACCTTGGGTACGCAGTATTTT
few	TRBV6-1	17	TRBD1	TRBJ1-1	CASSEPGTGGLGTEAFF	TGTGCCAGCAGTGAACCCGGGACAGGGGGCTTGGGTACTGAAGCTTTCTTT
-	TRBV6-6	16	-	TRBJ2-2	CASSYSQGGNTGELFF	TGTGCCAGCAGTTACTCGCAGGGTGGGAACACCGGGGAGCTGTTTTTT
once	TRBV28	13	-	TRBJ1-2	CASSSSTIYGYTF	TGTGCCAGCAGTTCTAGTACAATCTATGGCTACACCTTC
once	TRBV7-4	16	-	TRBJ2-3	CASSLGLPELTDTQYF	TGTGCCAGCAGCTTAGGACTTCCCGAACTCACAGATACGCAGTATTTT
-	TRBV15	15	-	TRBJ1-1	CATSSYYQGNTEAFF	TGTGCCACCAGCAGCTACTACCAGGGAAACACTGAAGCTTTCTTT
-	TRBV3-1/TRBV3-2	16	-	TRBJ2-2	CASSHSAQGQAGELFF	TGTGCCAGCAGCCACTCGGCACAGGGTCAGGCCGGGGAGCTGTTTTTT
-	TRBV2	15	TRBD1	TRBJ1-4	CASSPLGTGDEKLFF	TGTGCCAGCAGTCCTTTGGGGACAGGGGATGAAAAACTGTTTTTT
-	TRBV10-1	18	TRBD1	TRBJ2-3	CASSVTGGSLSSTDTQYF	TGCGCCAGCAGTGTGACAGGGGGCTCCCTATCTAGCACAGATACGCAGTATTTT
once	TRBV5-1	15	-	TRBJ1-5	CASSYPRALKQPQHF	TGCGCCAGCAGCTACCCTCGAGCTCTGAAGCAGCCCCAGCATTTT
-	TRBV5-1	17	TRBD2	TRBJ2-5	CASSLAGISGRRETQYF	TGCGCCAGCAGCTTGGCCGGGATTAGCGGGAGACGAGAGACCCAGTACTTC
-	TRBV30	12	-	TRBJ1-2	CAWSDRTYGYTF	TGTGCCTGGAGTGACAGGACCTATGGCTACACCTTC
-	TRBV27	14	-	TRBJ2-3	CASSSNRVGDTQYF	TGTGCCAGCAGTTCTAACCGGGTTGGCGATACGCAGTATTTT
-	TRBV9	20	TRBD2	TRBJ2-7	CASSGRPRGTSGSFFDEQYF	TGTGCCAGCAGCGGACGCCCCCGTGGGACTAGCGGGAGTTTCTTCGACGAGCAGTACTTC
-	TRBV7-6	16	TRBD1	TRBJ2-1	CASSLGGGQAYNEQFF	TGTGCCAGCAGCTTAGGTGGGGGACAGGCCTACAATGAGCAGTTCTTC
few	TRBV5-4	13	TRBD1	TRBJ1-2	CASSRDRSLGYTF	TGTGCCAGCAGCCGGGACAGGTCCCTTGGCTACACCTTC
-	TRBV25-1	15	TRBD1	TRBJ2-7	CASSEGQGARYEQYF	TGTGCCAGCAGTGAAGGACAGGGGGCGAGATACGAGCAGTACTTC
-	TRBV7-6	16	TRBD1	TRBJ2-3	CASSSRQGSITDTQYF	TGTGCCAGCAGCAGCCGACAGGGGTCGATCACAGATACGCAGTATTTT
-	TRBV2	14	TRBD2	TRBJ2-3	CAVIAGVSTDTQYF	TGTGCCGTCATAGCGGGAGTTAGCACAGATACGCAGTATTTT
medium-sized	TRBV18	12	-	TRBJ2-7	CASSRTPGEQYF	TGTGCCAGCTCACGAACCCCCGGGGAGCAGTACTTC
-	TRBV11-2	14	TRBD1	TRBJ1-6	CASSITGENSPLHF	TGTGCCAGCAGCATCACAGGGGAGAATTCACCCCTCCACTTT
-	TRBV18	14	TRBD1	TRBJ1-1	CASSPRTGNTEAFF	TGTGCCAGCTCACCGCGGACAGGGAACACTGAAGCTTTCTTT
-	TRBV2	15	-	TRBJ1-5	CASSEYGGGEQPQHF	TGTGCCAGCAGTGAATACGGGGGTGGGGAACAGCCCCAGCATTTT
-	TRBV4-1	13	-	TRBJ1-5	CASSTNFNQPQHF	TGCGCCAGCAGCACCAACTTTAATCAGCCCCAGCATTTT
-	TRBV19	16	TRBD2	TRBJ2-3	CASKPGTSGRGNTQYF	TGTGCCAGTAAACCAGGGACTAGCGGGAGGGGAAATACGCAGTATTTT
-	TRBV3-1/TRBV3-2	14	-	TRBJ1-3	CASSPLDIGNTIYF	TGTGCCAGCAGCCCGTTGGACATTGGAAACACCATATATTTT
few	TRBV5-1	15	-	TRBJ1-4	CASRQSGFTNEKLFF	TGCGCCAGCAGACAATCAGGGTTCACTAATGAAAAACTGTTTTTT
-	TRBV6-6	13	TRBD1	TRBJ1-2	CASSPGTVGGYTF	TGTGCCAGCAGTCCCGGGACAGTCGGTGGCTACACCTTC
-	TRBV2	14	TRBD1	TRBJ2-2	CASTLTGLAGELFF	TGTGCCAGCACTTTGACAGGGTTGGCCGGGGAGCTGTTTTTT
-	TRBV11-3	16	TRBD2	TRBJ2-1	CASSIGLAGVSDEQFF	TGTGCCAGCAGCATCGGACTAGCGGGAGTCAGTGATGAGCAGTTCTTC
few	TRBV6-1	17	-	TRBJ1-5	CASSEALRGGSNQPQHF	TGTGCCAGCAGTGAAGCGCTTCGGGGTGGTAGCAATCAGCCCCAGCATTTT
-	TRBV5-1	15	-	TRBJ1-5	CASSYRGGSNQPQHF	TGCGCCAGCAGCTACCGGGGGGGCTCAAATCAGCCCCAGCATTTT
-	TRBV12-5	16	-	TRBJ2-5	CASGFVNLAEQETQYF	TGTGCTAGTGGTTTTGTAAACTTAGCGGAACAAGAGACCCAGTACTTC